The 17 T cell receptor beta chains below all came from one sample that was sequenced in a study of blood T cells in healthy people across ages. Through a sample-barcoded 5' primer and a J-beta primer mix, a second PCR was run for roughly 7 to 12 cycles. TCRdb reanalysed the 5' RACE reads using MiXCR and keeps one entry per CDR3 protein. The data show about a million distinct CDR3 sequences, approximately 49% seen once. The sample comprised blood. These receptors all come from a man younger than 40 in good health.

Comment on this clonotype: One junction end disagrees with the germline gene, perhaps due to a read error. This chain joins TRBV4-2 and TRBJ1-5; 8 positions agree with TRBD1. This CDR3 is built from 15 residues. CDR1 LGHNA and CDR2 YNFKEQ come from the germline V gene. The CDR3 sequence: CTSSLDRAVNQPQHF. CDR3 in DNA: TGTACCAGCAGTCTGGACAGGGCGGTGAATCAGCCCCAGCATTTT.

The V gene is TRBV6-6, the J gene TRBJ2-1; the D is unclear. The ends were cut back, 2 bases at V and 10 bases at J, with 6 bases in the middle. Germline loops: CDR1 MNHNY, CDR2 SVGAGI (reference sequence). This CDR3 region has 11 residues. The DNA of the CDR3 is TGTGCCAGCAGTTACGGTGTGGAGCAGTTCTTC. It translates to CASSYGVEQFF.

This clonotype came up a few times. This chain connects TRBV20-1 to TRBJ1-2, with D possibly matching TRBD1 (6 bases). V lost 6 bases to trimming and J lost 2 bases, with 13 bases between them. The CDR3 spans 13 residues. Germline loops: CDR1 DFQATT, CDR2 SNEGSKA (reference sequence). In nucleotides, the CDR3 is TGCAGTGCCGAGACAGGCTTGAACTATGGCTACACCTTC. Protein product: CSAETGLNYGYTF.

The rearrangement links TRBV5-1 to TRBJ2-4; D gene uncertain. The J call could be wrong; TRBJ2-7 is a better fit for the DNA end. The V gene's germline CDR1 is SGHRS and CDR2 YFSETQ. This CDR3 is built from 12 residues. Here the CDR3 reads CASSSGPGEQYF. The DNA of the CDR3 is TGCGCCAGCAGCTCTGGCCCGGGCGAGCAGTACTTC.

The rearrangement joins TRBV5-5 to TRBJ1-2; D is ambiguous. In germline, CDR1 is SGHKS, CDR2 YYEKEE (reference sequence). V lost 0 bases and J lost 4, with 13 bases in between. This CDR3 spans 15 amino acids. The CDR3 nucleotides read TGTGCCAGCAGCTTGGGGGCAGCCGTCGGCTATGGCTACACCTTC. This encodes CASSLGAAVGYGYTF.

The gene calls are TRBV21-1 and TRBJ1-1; the DNA was not used to check the table's D call, TRBD1. TRBV21-1 is given as a pseudogene. This CDR3 has 18 residues. The CDR3 nucleotides are TGTGCCAACATAAGGGGAACAGGGGGCCAACCCCCTTGGACTGAAGCTTTCTTT. Its protein product is CANIRGTGGQPPWTEAFF.

The V and J genes are TRBV29-1 and TRBJ2-7, with 7 bases identical to TRBD1. The CDR3 covers 12 residues. CDR1 is SQVTM, CDR2 ANQGSEA, per germline. V was clipped by 4 bases and J by 7 bases; unmatched bases: 7. In nucleotides, the CDR3 is TGCAGCGTTGGGGACAGTCGCCGAGAGCAGTACTTC. Amino acids: CSVGDSRREQYF.

The V call is TRBV20-1, the J call TRBJ1-2; 7 positions match TRBD1. From germline, CDR1 is DFQATT and CDR2 SNEGSKA (reference sequence). J was trimmed by 10 bases and V by 1 base; bases with no gene match: 6. The CDR3 runs to 12 residues. CDR3 sequence: CSARAFDRAYTF. The CDR3 DNA reads as TGCAGTGCTAGAGCCTTTGACAGGGCCTACACCTTC.

V gene TRBV27 combines with J gene TRBJ2-5, with TRBD1 matching over 7 bases. With V trimmed by 7 bases and J by 4 bases, 9 bases remained unmatched. This CDR3 is 14 amino acids long. CDR1 is MNHEY, CDR2 SMNVEV, per germline (reference sequence). The CDR3 bases are TGTGCCAGCAAACCCAACAGGGGTAGAGAGACCCAGTACTTC. This codes for CASKPNRGRETQYF.

The chain combines TRBV5-1 with TRBJ2-1; TRBD1 matches at 11 bases. The DNA end is a closer match to TRBJ2-7, so the J assignment may be wrong. Germline lookup yields CDR1 SGHRS and CDR2 YFSETQ. The CDR3 extends over 16 amino acids. CDR3 amino acids: CASSLNADRGHYEQYF. As DNA, the CDR3 is TGCGCCAGCAGCTTGAATGCGGACAGGGGGCACTACGAGCAGTACTTC.

This clonotype was detected a few times. V is TRBV4-2 and J is TRBJ1-6; D not certain. Germline V gene lookup returns CDR1 LGHNA and CDR2 YNFKEQ. CDR3 length equals 15 residues. V was pared by 1 base and J by 3 bases, with 7 bases between. CDR3 nucleotide sequence: TGTGCCAGCAGCCAAGGCAGGATCTATAATTCACCCCTCCACTTT. It codes for CASSQGRIYNSPLHF.

This sequence joins TRBV27 and TRBJ2-7; TRBD1 matches 7 bases. V gave up 5 bases and J gave up 1 base; unmatched junction bases: 11. CDR1 MNHEY and CDR2 SMNVEV come from the germline V gene (reference sequence). The CDR3 is made up of 16 amino acids. The CDR3 bases are TGTGCCAGCAGTACTAAGTTGGACAGGACGTCCTACGAGCAGTACTTC. This sequence encodes CASSTKLDRTSYEQYF.

This clonotype was observed many times. This chain connects TRBV18 to TRBJ2-1, with 12 bases matching TRBD2. V shed 3 bases, J shed 10 bases, and the junction held 4 bases outside the gene matches. The CDR3 extends over 14 amino acids. Germline CDR1 reads KGHSH; CDR2 reads LQKENI. This CDR3 is CASSPGLAGNEQFF. DNA for the CDR3: TGTGCCAGCTCACCCGGACTAGCGGGGAACGAGCAGTTCTTC.

There are a few counts of this clonotype. The chain links TRBV3-1 to TRBJ2-1; D might be TRBD1 (6 bases). V lost 5 bases to trimming and J lost 10 bases, with 18 bases between them. Germline V lookup: CDR1 LGHDT, CDR2 YNNKEL (reference sequence). This CDR3 is built from 14 residues. In DNA, the CDR3 is TGTGCCAGCAGCAAAGGCCAGGGGTTGAGGGAGCAGTTCTTC. It yields the protein CASSKGQGLREQFF.

The sample holds a few counts of this clonotype. The chain has TRBV27 and TRBJ2-3, with 10 bases aligning to TRBD1. V lost 6 bases to trimming and J lost 4 bases; unmatched junction nucleotides: 4. Germline V gene sequence: CDR1 MNHEY, CDR2 SMNVEV (reference sequence). The CDR3 spans 14 residues. The CDR3 region is CASRKTGGPDTQYF. The CDR3 region has the DNA TGTGCCAGCAGGAAGACAGGGGGCCCAGATACGCAGTATTTT.

This clonotype was counted a few times. The chain recombines TRBV5-4 with TRBJ2-7, with a tentative D call TRBD2 (5 bases). CDR3 size: 16 residues. V lost 4 bases and J 2 bases, leaving 19 bases between the germline ends. Germline V gene sequence: CDR1 SGHNT, CDR2 YYREEE (reference sequence). The CDR3 region has the DNA TGTGCCAGCAGCCAGAATCTTGGGAGCTCTACCTACGAGCAGTACTTC. Its protein is CASSQNLGSSTYEQYF. Looking up the rest from reference TRBV5-4 and TRBJ2-7 gives the full variable domain: ETGVTQSPTHLIKTRGQQVTLRCSSQSGHNTVSWYQQALGQGPQFIFQYYREEENGRGNFPPRFSGLQFPNYSSELNVNALELDDSALYLCASSQNLGSSTYEQYFGPGTRLTVT.

The count of this clonotype is one. This rearrangement joins TRBV19 to TRBJ1-1, with D possibly being TRBD1 (6 bases). The germline V gene encodes CDR1 LNHDA and CDR2 SQIVND (reference sequence). The CDR3 runs 15 residues. V shed 4 bases and J shed 1 base, with 13 bases lying between them. The CDR3: CASSTLDSRNTEAFF. DNA for the CDR3: TGTGCCAGTAGTACCTTGGACAGCCGGAACACTGAAGCTTTCTTT.